This T cell receptor (beta chain) was sequenced in a study of shared clonotypes between healthy human individuals. With 4 bases removed from V and 4 bases from J, the gap between germline ends came to 11 bases. Germline-derived CDR1 and CDR2 are SNHLY and FYNNEI. The length of the CDR3 is 13 residues. Findings of the study overall: The authors expected sequencing depth to affect clonotype sharing among donors.

Donors comprised only Caucasian adults living in Nashville, Tennessee. A CD45RA-negative memory subset and a CD45RA+ naive subset were separated from the CD4+ cells. With regard to this clone: Its antigen is not known.

Assay: immunoSEQ multiplex PCR; the TCRdb copy retains only in-frame clones and omits some. The sample has approximately 1.5 million clones, around 98.5% seen once. The sequencing input was naive CD4+ T cells sorted from blood. Specified subset: CD45RA+ positively selected. This rearrangement joins TRBV2 to TRBJ2-7; the D is unclear. This receptor was taken from a man under 40 in good health. CDR3 residues: CASSVALGYEQYF. CDR3 DNA sequence: TGTGCCAGCAGTGTGGCTTTAGGATACGAGCAGTACTTC. Full variable domain (missing parts from reference TRBV2 and TRBJ2-7): EPEVTQTPSHQVTQMGQEVILRCVPISNHLYFYWYRQILGQKVEFLVSFYNNEISEKSEIFDDQFSVERPDGSNFTLKIRSTKLEDSAMYFCASSVALGYEQYFGPGTRLTVT.